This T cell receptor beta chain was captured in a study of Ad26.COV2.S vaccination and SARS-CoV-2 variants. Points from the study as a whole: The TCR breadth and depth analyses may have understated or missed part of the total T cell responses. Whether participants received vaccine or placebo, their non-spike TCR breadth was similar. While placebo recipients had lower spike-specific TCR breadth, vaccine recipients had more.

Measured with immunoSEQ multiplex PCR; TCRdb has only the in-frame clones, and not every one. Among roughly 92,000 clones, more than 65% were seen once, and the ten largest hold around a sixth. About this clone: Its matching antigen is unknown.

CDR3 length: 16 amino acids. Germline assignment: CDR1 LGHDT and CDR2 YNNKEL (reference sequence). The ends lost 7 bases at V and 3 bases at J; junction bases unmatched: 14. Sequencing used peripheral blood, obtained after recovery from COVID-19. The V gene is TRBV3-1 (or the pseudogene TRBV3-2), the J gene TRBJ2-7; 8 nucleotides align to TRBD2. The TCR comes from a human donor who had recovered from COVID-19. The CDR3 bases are TGTGCCAGCAACGTTCTTTTACTAGCGGAGTTCTACGAGCAGTACTTC. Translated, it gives CASNVLLLAEFYEQYF.